This is a list of T cell receptor beta chains from one sample in a study of blood T cell repertoires in COVID-19. Here immunoSEQ multiplex PCR was the method, and the copy in TCRdb shows in-frame clones only, minus some. The table has about 200,000 clones, roughly four fifths seen once. Material: peripheral blood. Source of these receptors: a woman between 40 and 55 years old with acute or convalescent COVID-19. CDR3s include the opening cysteine and the closing phenylalanine or tryptophan. Fields, in order: clone size, D gene, J gene, V gene, CDR3 DNA, CDR3 protein. The D gene is left open where the match is weak. Clone size is not always given. Where it is, it says once, few, many or a class for expanded clones.

. . TRBJ2-1 TRBV27 TGTGCCAGCAGCCTGACTCGCTACAATGAGCAGTTCTTC CASSLTRYNEQFF
. . TRBJ2-3 TRBV29-1 TGCAGCGTTGAAATTCCACTTACAGAACAAGGCACAGATACGCAGTATTTT CSVEIPLTEQGTDTQYF
. . TRBJ2-1 TRBV3-1/TRBV3-2 TGTGCCAGCAGCCAGCACACTAGTATCCCCTCCTACAATGAGCAGTTCTTC CASSQHTSIPSYNEQFF
few TRBD1 TRBJ2-2 TRBV5-1 TGCGCCAGCAGCTTTACAGCCGGGACAGGGAGCAACACCGGGGAGCTGTTTTTT CASSFTAGTGSNTGELFF
. TRBD1 TRBJ1-2 TRBV19 TGTGCCAGTAGTCCGTTCCCGGGACAGACTTATGGCTACACCTTC CASSPFPGQTYGYTF
. . TRBJ2-7 TRBV6-5 TGTGCCAGCTCGGAGCTTATCTCCTACGAGCAGTACTTC CASSELISYEQYF
. . TRBJ1-5 TRBV7-2 TGTGCCAGCAGCGCAGGTACAGGGAGTCAGCCCCAGCATTTT CASSAGTGSQPQHF
. TRBD2 TRBJ2-7 TRBV13 TGTGCCAGCAGCCCCCCCTTCGCGGGGGGAAGTCGCGAGCAGTACTTC CASSPPFAGGSREQYF
once TRBD1 TRBJ2-2 TRBV7-3 TGTGCCAGCAGCCTCAACGCGAGGGGACAGGGGGATACCGGGGAGCTGTTTTTT CASSLNARGQGDTGELFF
few TRBD1 TRBJ2-2 TRBV7-2 TGTGCCAGCAGCTTAGCGACAGGGTTCACCGGGGAGCTGTTTTTT CASSLATGFTGELFF
few TRBD2 TRBJ2-1 TRBV5-4 TGTGCCAGCAGCTTGGGCGGGAGCTCCTACAATGAGCAGTTCTTC CASSLGGSSYNEQFF
. TRBD1 TRBJ1-1 TRBV19 TGTGCCAGTAGTACTAGACAGGGGGCCACTGAAGCTTTCTTT CASSTRQGATEAFF
. . TRBJ2-1 TRBV11-2 TGTGCCAGCAGCTTGTCGGGACACGCGAATGAGCAGTTCTTC CASSLSGHANEQFF
. . TRBJ2-7 TRBV4-2 TGTGCCAGCAGCCAAGTCGCCAGGGATTCCTACGAGCAGTACTTC CASSQVARDSYEQYF
. . TRBJ2-2 TRBV4-1 TGCGCCAGCAGCCTTCGGAGTGCCGGGGAGCTGTTTTTT CASSLRSAGELFF
. . TRBJ1-1 TRBV24-1 TGTGCCACCAGGGGGCAGGGAGGAGGTGAAGCTTTCTTT CATRGQGGGEAFF
. TRBD2 TRBJ2-3 TRBV7-9 TGTGCCAGCAGCCCCGTGAGCGGGAGTCCCGATACGCAGTATTTT CASSPVSGSPDTQYF
. TRBD1 TRBJ1-1 TRBV19 TGTGCCAGTTCCTTTGCCGGAGGGACAGGGATCGTAGCTTTCTTT CASSFAGGTGIVAFF
. . TRBJ2-2 TRBV3-1/TRBV3-2 TGTGCCAGCAGCCAAGATCTAGACAGCCCCACCGGGGAGCTGTTTTTT CASSQDLDSPTGELFF
few . TRBJ1-2 TRBV29-1 TGCAGCGTCCAGGGCCAGGGGCTCTCCTATGGCTACACCTTC CSVQGQGLSYGYTF
. TRBD1 TRBJ1-6 TRBV9 TGTGCCAGCAGCGTAGAAGGGACAGGAGGTCCACCCCTCCACTTT CASSVEGTGGPPLHF
. . TRBJ1-5 TRBV24-1 TGTGCCACCAGTGATGGCTTGGGCTATCAGCCCCAGCATTTT CATSDGLGYQPQHF
. TRBD1 TRBJ1-2 TRBV19 TGTGCCACCCAGGGGGGCTCCAACTATGGCTACACCTTC CATQGGSNYGYTF
few . TRBJ2-1 TRBV12-5 TGTGCTAGTGGTTTTAGAGGAGATGAGCAGTTCTTC CASGFRGDEQFF
. . TRBJ1-1 TRBV10-3 TGTGCCATCAGTGACCCTCCAGGGTCGATCGCTGAAGCTTTCTTT CAISDPPGSIAEAFF
. . TRBJ1-2 TRBV12-5 TGTGCTAGTGTAGGCCAGGGTGGCTATGGCTACACCTTC CASVGQGGYGYTF
. TRBD2 TRBJ2-5 TRBV18 TGTGCCAGCTCACTTTCTAGCGGGAGCGGGGAGACCCAGTACTTC CASSLSSGSGETQYF
. . TRBJ2-7 TRBV7-2 TGTGCCAGCAGCGGGGGGGGCAGTTCCTACGAGCAGTACTTC CASSGGGSSYEQYF
. . TRBJ2-2 TRBV7-3 TGTGCCAGCAGCCTTCAACTAGGGCCCGAAACCGGGGAGCTGTTTTTT CASSLQLGPETGELFF
. TRBD1 TRBJ2-3 TRBV7-8 TGTGCCAGCAGCATCCAGGACAGGGGACCGGATACGCAGTATTTT CASSIQDRGPDTQYF
. . TRBJ1-3 TRBV30 TGTGCCTTTGACAGTTACCCCTCTGGAAACACCATATATTTT CAFDSYPSGNTIYF
. . TRBJ1-5 TRBV2 TGTGCCAGCAGTGAAGCTCATGGAGGAGGCAATCAGCCCCAGCATTTT CASSEAHGGGNQPQHF
. . TRBJ2-7 TRBV4-1 TGCGCCAGCAGCCAAGGGGCATATAAGGCCTACGAGCAGTACTTC CASSQGAYKAYEQYF
. TRBD2 TRBJ2-1 TRBV7-9 TGTGCCAGCAGCTGGGGACTAGCGGGACAAAATGAGCAGTTCTTC CASSWGLAGQNEQFF
. . TRBJ2-7 TRBV7-8 TGTGCCAGCAGCTTAAGAACAGTCTACGAGCAGTACTTC CASSLRTVYEQYF
once . TRBJ2-4 TRBV18 TGTGCCAGCTCACCTGGTAGTGAGTACATTCAGTACTTC CASSPGSEYIQYF
. TRBD1 TRBJ1-3 TRBV2 TGTGCCAGCAAGGGGGCAGGTGGAAACACCATATATTTT CASKGAGGNTIYF
. TRBD2 TRBJ2-7 TRBV4-1 TGCGCCAGCAGCCCCCCATGGGGGGGAGGGCCGGAGTACGAGCAGTACTTC CASSPPWGGGPEYEQYF
. TRBD2 TRBJ2-3 TRBV5-6 TGTGCCAGCAGCTTTAGGACTAGCAGATACACAGATACGCAGTATTTT CASSFRTSRYTDTQYF
. . TRBJ1-1 TRBV27 TGTGCCAGCAGACAGGGAGGGACTGAAGCTTTCTTT CASRQGGTEAFF
. . TRBJ1-3 TRBV19 TGTGCCAGTAGTACCCGACAGGCGAGCTCTGGAAACACCATATATTTT CASSTRQASSGNTIYF
. . TRBJ1-5 TRBV4-1 TGCGCCAGCAGCCAAACAGAAACTAATCAGCCCCAGCATTTT CASSQTETNQPQHF
. TRBD2 TRBJ2-7 TRBV10-3 TGTGCCATCAGTGAAACGGGAGGGCAGGACGAGCAGTACTTC CAISETGGQDEQYF
. TRBD2 TRBJ2-1 TRBV10-2 TGCGCCAGCAGTCCAATGGGGGGACTAGGCGATGAGCAGTTCTTC CASSPMGGLGDEQFF
. . TRBJ1-2 TRBV29-1 TGCAGCTCTGAGCAGGGGAATGGCTACACCTTC CSSEQGNGYTF
. . TRBJ2-6 TRBV6-6 TGTGCCTCCACCGGGGGTGACGGCTCTGGGGCCAACGTCCTGACTTTC CASTGGDGSGANVLTF
. . TRBJ1-2 TRBV3-1/TRBV3-2 TGTGCCAGCAGCCAAGATGGGTCCCGAGGAATAAGTTATGGCTACACCTTC CASSQDGSRGISYGYTF
. . TRBJ1-2 TRBV7-3 TGTGCCAGCAGCGAAGGGGTACAGGGAGAAGGCTACACCTTC CASSEGVQGEGYTF
. . TRBJ2-7 TRBV3-1/TRBV3-2 TGTGCCAGCAGCCAAGATCTGGCTAGCGTGGTTTTGGGTCAGCAGTACTTC CASSQDLASVVLGQQYF
few . TRBJ2-1 TRBV10-3 TGTGCCACCAATTCTCCGGAGATAACAACGGGTGAGCAGTTCTTC CATNSPEITTGEQFF
once TRBD1 TRBJ1-2 TRBV27 TGTGCCAGCAGCAGGGACAGGGGTTTATGGGATGGCTACACCTTC CASSRDRGLWDGYTF